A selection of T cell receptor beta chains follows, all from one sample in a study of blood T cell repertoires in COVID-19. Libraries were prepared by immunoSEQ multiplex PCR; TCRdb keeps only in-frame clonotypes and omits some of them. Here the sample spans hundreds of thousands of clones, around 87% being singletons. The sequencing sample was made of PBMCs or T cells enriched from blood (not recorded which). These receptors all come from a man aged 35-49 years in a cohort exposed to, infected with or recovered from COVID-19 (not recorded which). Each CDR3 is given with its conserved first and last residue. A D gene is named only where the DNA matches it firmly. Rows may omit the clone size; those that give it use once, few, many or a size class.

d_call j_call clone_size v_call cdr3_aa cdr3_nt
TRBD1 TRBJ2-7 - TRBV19 CASAQSGQGYEQYF TGTGCCAGTGCTCAGTCGGGACAGGGGTACGAGCAGTACTTC
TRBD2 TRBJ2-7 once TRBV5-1 CASSFASGSYEQYF TGCGCCAGCAGCTTCGCTAGCGGGAGCTACGAGCAGTACTTC
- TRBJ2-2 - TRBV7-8 CASSLELPPLNTGELFF TGTGCCAGCAGCTTAGAACTGCCTCCACTTAACACCGGGGAGCTGTTTTTT
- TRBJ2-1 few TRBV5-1 CASTGQNSYNEQFF TGCGCCAGTACCGGACAGAACTCCTACAATGAGCAGTTCTTC
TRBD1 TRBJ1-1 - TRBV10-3 CAIGQGMNTEAFF TGTGCCATAGGACAGGGAATGAACACTGAAGCTTTCTTT
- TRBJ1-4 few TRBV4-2 CASSQDGNRPFNEKLFF TGTGCCAGCAGCCAAGATGGGAACAGGCCCTTTAATGAAAAACTGTTTTTT
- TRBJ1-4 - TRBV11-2 CASSLVVATNEKLFF TGTGCCAGCAGCTTAGTAGTCGCAACTAATGAAAAACTGTTTTTT
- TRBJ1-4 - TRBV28 CASTRTGTSEKLFF TGTGCCAGCACGAGAACCGGGACAAGTGAAAAACTGTTTTTT
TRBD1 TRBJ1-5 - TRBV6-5 CASRQGIRQPQHF TGTGCCAGCCGACAGGGAATTAGACAGCCCCAGCATTTT
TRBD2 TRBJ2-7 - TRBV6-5 CASKYAGGPGYEQYF TGTGCCAGCAAATACGCGGGAGGGCCGGGTTACGAGCAGTACTTC
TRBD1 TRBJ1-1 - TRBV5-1 CASRGQGAVTEAFF TGCGCCAGTCGGGGACAGGGGGCGGTCACTGAAGCTTTCTTT
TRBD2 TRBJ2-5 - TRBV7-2 CASSFARGSGSLGQETQYF TGTGCCAGCAGCTTTGCTCGGGGTAGCGGGAGCTTGGGCCAAGAGACCCAGTACTTC
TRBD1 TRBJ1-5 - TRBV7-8 CASSSGQLGGSNQPQHF TGTGCCAGCAGCTCGGGACAGCTTGGAGGGAGCAATCAGCCCCAGCATTTT
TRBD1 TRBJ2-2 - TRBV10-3 CAISDGTGNTGELFF TGTGCCATCAGTGACGGGACAGGGAACACCGGGGAGCTGTTTTTT
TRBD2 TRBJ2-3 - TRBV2 CASKRDWQDTQYF TGTGCCAGCAAGCGGGACTGGCAAGATACGCAGTATTTT
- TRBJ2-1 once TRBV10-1 CASSSGTPYNEQFF TGCGCCAGCAGCTCCGGGACACCTTACAATGAGCAGTTCTTC
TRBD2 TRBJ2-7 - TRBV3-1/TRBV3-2 CASSQDGSGSWREQYF TGTGCCAGCAGCCAAGACGGTAGCGGGTCTTGGAGGGAGCAGTACTTC
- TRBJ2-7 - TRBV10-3 CAISEDSPSYEQYF TGTGCCATCAGTGAGGACTCTCCCTCCTACGAGCAGTACTTC
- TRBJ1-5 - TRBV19 CASSITAVNQPQHF TGTGCCAGTAGTATCACAGCCGTTAATCAGCCCCAGCATTTT
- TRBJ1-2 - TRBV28 CASSSGHSNYGYTF TGTGCCAGCAGTTCGGGACATTCTAACTATGGCTACACCTTC
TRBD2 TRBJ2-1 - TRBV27 CASSSSSGRARDNEQFF TGTGCCAGCAGTTCCTCTAGCGGGAGGGCCAGGGACAATGAGCAGTTCTTC
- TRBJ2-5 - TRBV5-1 CASSLGGPKETQYF TGCGCCAGCAGCTTGGGAGGGCCTAAAGAGACCCAGTACTTC
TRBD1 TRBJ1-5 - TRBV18 CASSATGVWNQPQHF TGTGCCAGCTCCGCTACAGGGGTTTGGAATCAGCCCCAGCATTTT
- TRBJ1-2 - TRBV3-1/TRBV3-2 CASSRTEVAGSGGYTF TGTGCCAGCAGCCGTACAGAGGTGGCAGGGTCGGGTGGCTACACCTTC
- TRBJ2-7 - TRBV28 CASSKPQGIYEQYF TGTGCCAGCAGCAAACCCCAGGGGATCTACGAGCAGTACTTC